These 20 T cell receptor beta chains share one sample of origin, sequenced in a study of control samples from healthy donors and cancer patients. Some clones are missing from TCRdb's copy, which holds only in-frame ones; the method was immunoSEQ multiplex PCR. The table has roughly 92,000 clones, 85% to 90% seen once. The sequencing sample was made of blood. These receptors all come from a woman aged 55-69 years in good health.

The genes are TRBV7-2 and TRBJ1-2; D ambiguous. Per the germline V gene, CDR1 is SGHTA and CDR2 is FQGNSA. There are 14 residues in the CDR3. The V and J ends lost 2 bases and 5 bases respectively, with 12 bases between them. The CDR3 reads CASSLRGMIYGYTF. Here the CDR3 DNA reads TGTGCCAGCAGCTTACGAGGGATGATTTATGGCTACACCTTC.

V is TRBV6-5 and J is TRBJ1-2, with D possibly being TRBD1 (5 bases). This CDR3 spans 15 amino acids. Between the trimmed V and J ends, which lost 2 bases and 7 bases, there was a span of 17 bases. Germline CDR1 and CDR2: MNHEY and SVGAGI. The CDR3 protein is CASSYMGLRPSGYTF. DNA of the CDR3: TGTGCCAGCAGTTACATGGGACTACGTCCATCTGGCTACACCTTC.

This clone was picked up a small number of times. The CDR3 loop reads CASSALYGYTF. For the CDR3, the DNA is TGTGCCAGCAGCGCCTTATATGGCTACACCTTC. This sequence joins TRBV2 and TRBJ1-2; unclear D gene. Trimming pared 6 bases from V and 5 bases from J, leaving 7 bases between. The V gene's germline CDR1 is SNHLY and CDR2 FYNNEI. The CDR3 is 11 residues long.

The chain uses TRBV6-5 and TRBJ1-2; 9 bases agree with TRBD1. Germline-derived CDR1 and CDR2 are MNHEY and SVGAGI. The CDR3 sequence is 14 residues long. V lost 4 bases, J lost 4 bases, and 4 bases stayed unmatched. The CDR3: CASSWGQGGYGYTF. Here the CDR3 DNA reads TGTGCCAGCAGTTGGGGACAGGGTGGCTATGGCTACACCTTC.

The chain employs TRBV7-9 and TRBJ2-7, with 15 positions matching TRBD2. Germline V CDR1 and CDR2: SEHNR, FQNEAQ (reference sequence). V shed 5 bases, J shed 1 base, and the junction held 3 bases outside the gene matches. This CDR3 has 16 amino acids. CDR3 coding DNA: TGTGCCAGCAGCCAAGGACTAGCGGGGGGGTCCTACGAGCAGTACTTC. Its translation: CASSQGLAGGSYEQYF.

This clone came up once. The V call is TRBV2, the J call TRBJ1-2; a possible D gene is TRBD1 (6 bases). Germline assignment: CDR1 SNHLY and CDR2 FYNNEI. V lost 6 bases and J lost 5, with 19 bases in between. The CDR3 is 15 residues long. CDR3 loop: CASRSGTSLIYGYTF. The CDR3 DNA reads TGTGCCAGCAGGTCTGGGACATCACTTATTTATGGCTACACCTTC.

The chain carries TRBV30 and TRBJ2-2; D is possibly TRBD1 or TRBD2 (5 bases each). The CDR3 spans 14 residues. CDR1 is GTSNPN, CDR2 SVGIG, per germline (reference sequence). V lost 2 bases, J lost 2 bases, and 9 bases lay in between. The CDR3 loop reads CAWSPGLNTGELFF. For the CDR3, the DNA is TGTGCCTGGAGTCCGGGGCTCAACACCGGGGAGCTGTTTTTT. Based on the CDR3 plus reference TRBV30 and TRBJ2-2, the full variable domain is SQTIHQWPATLVQPVGSPLSLECTVEGTSNPNLYWYRQAAGRGLQLLFYSVGIGQISSEVPQNLSASRPQDRQFILSSKKLLLSDSGFYLCAWSPGLNTGELFFGEGSRLTVL.

The chain uses TRBV12-3 or TRBV12-4 and TRBJ1-2; D not resolved. This CDR3 has 13 residues. V dropped 3 bases and J dropped 4 bases, with 9 bases sitting between them. The CDR3 DNA reads as TGTGCCAGCAGTTTTGGCGACATCTATGGCTACACCTTC. It yields the protein CASSFGDIYGYTF.

The gene calls are TRBV5-1 and TRBJ2-5; 8 bases align to TRBD1. The CDR3 sequence is 16 residues long. Trimming cost V 0 bases and J 5 bases; bases outside gene matches: 9. Looked up from germline, CDR1 is SGHRS and CDR2 is YFSETQ. The CDR3 DNA follows: TGCGCCAGCAGCTTGGCCCCGACAGGGGCAGGGGAGACCCAGTACTTC. This encodes CASSLAPTGAGETQYF. Full variable domain (missing parts from reference TRBV5-1 and TRBJ2-5): KAGVTQTPRYLIKTRGQQVTLSCSPISGHRSVSWYQQTPGQGLQFLFEYFSETQRNKGNFPGRFSGRQFSNSRSEMNVSTLELGDSALYLCASSLAPTGAGETQYFGPGTRLLVL.

The rearrangement links TRBV25-1 to TRBJ1-1, with D unresolved. The CDR3 length is 13 residues. V lost 3 bases to trimming and J lost 10 bases, with 15 bases between them. Per germline, CDR1 MGHDK and CDR2 SYGVNS. CDR3 sequence (DNA): TGTGCCAGCAGTGATGGTAAGGTTTCTGGAGCTTTCTTT. This gives the protein CASSDGKVSGAFF.

The chain uses TRBV4-2 and TRBJ2-7; D possibly matches TRBD1 or TRBD2 (5 bases each). Trimming left V 1 base short and J 2 bases short, with 12 bases between. The CDR3 contains 15 residues. CDR1 LGHNA and CDR2 YNFKEQ come from the germline V gene. The CDR3, as DNA: TGTGCCAGCAGCCAAGTTGGAGCGGACACCTACGAGCAGTACTTC. It yields the protein CASSQVGADTYEQYF.

This chain uses TRBV3-1 (or the pseudogene TRBV3-2) with TRBJ1-2; no definite D call. The V gene lost 4 bases and the J gene lost 6 bases, with 12 bases spanning the gap. Germline-derived CDR1 and CDR2 are LGHDT and YNNKEL (reference sequence). The CDR3 sequence is 13 residues long. The DNA for the CDR3 is TGTGCCAGCAGCCCCCGAACTTGGGATGGCTACACCTTC. This codes for CASSPRTWDGYTF.

CDR3: CATLSWTELTYEQYF. The CDR3, as DNA: TGTGCCACCTTATCGTGGACAGAGCTAACCTACGAGCAGTACTTC. This chain joins TRBV28 and TRBJ2-7; the D gene is possibly TRBD1 (6 bases). CDR1 MDHEN and CDR2 SYDVKM come from the germline V gene. The CDR3 contains 15 residues. V was clipped by 10 bases and J by 2 bases, with 21 bases between them.

The chain is built from TRBV19 and TRBJ1-1; possibly TRBD1 for D (6 bases). V shed 1 base and J shed 2 bases, with 8 bases lying between them. Germline V gene data show CDR1 as LNHDA and CDR2 as SQIVND (reference sequence). There are 14 residues in the CDR3. The CDR3 reads CASSIGTDNTEAFF. As DNA, the CDR3 is TGTGCCAGTAGTATAGGGACAGACAACACTGAAGCTTTCTTT.

V gene TRBV18 combines with J gene TRBJ1-4; a possible D gene is TRBD1 (6 bases). The V gene's germline CDR1 is KGHSH and CDR2 LQKENI. V was clipped by 0 bases and J by 5 bases, with 10 bases between them. CDR3 length equals 15 residues. This chain's CDR3 is CASSPPGQKNEKLFF. The CDR3, as DNA: TGTGCCAGCTCACCACCTGGACAGAAAAATGAAAAACTGTTTTTT. Filled out from reference TRBV18 and TRBJ1-4, the complete variable domain reads NAGVMQNPRHLVRRRGQEARLRCSPMKGHSHVYWYRQLPEEGLKFMVYLQKENIIDESGMPKERFSAEFPKEGPSILRIQQVVRGDSAAYFCASSPPGQKNEKLFFGSGTQLSVL.

The chain joins TRBV28 to TRBJ1-1, with D maybe TRBD1 (6 bases). Trimming left V 4 bases short and J 1 base short, with 10 bases between. The germline CDR1 and CDR2 sequences are MDHEN and SYDVKM. The CDR3 is 14 amino acids. The CDR3 spells CASSSQGRNTEAFF. CDR3 coding DNA: TGTGCCAGCAGTTCCCAGGGGAGGAACACTGAAGCTTTCTTT.

This chain uses TRBV28 with TRBJ2-5, with a possible D match to TRBD2 (6 bases). The length of the CDR3 is 13 residues. From germline, CDR1 is MDHEN and CDR2 SYDVKM. V was shortened by 4 bases and J by 5 bases, with 11 bases between the two germline ends. CDR3 loop: CASSSGGEETQYF. CDR3 DNA: TGTGCCAGCAGTTCAGGCGGGGAGGAGACCCAGTACTTC.

This clone was seen only once. The V and J genes are TRBV27 and TRBJ2-7; 7 nucleotides line up with TRBD2. In germline, CDR1 is MNHEY, CDR2 SMNVEV (reference sequence). Trimming at V came to 8 bases and at J to 2 bases, leaving 6 bases not matched to a gene. CDR3 size: 13 residues. CDR3 bases: TGTGCCAGCCCCGGACGGGGGGCCTACGAGCAGTACTTC. This encodes CASPGRGAYEQYF.

V is TRBV14 and J is TRBJ1-6, with D tentatively TRBD1 (5 bases). The CDR3 has 15 residues. The germline gives CDR1 SGHDN, CDR2 FVKESK. The V end was cut by 4 bases, the J end by 4 bases, with 11 bases between. Here the CDR3 DNA reads TGTGCCAGCAGCCCCCGGGACGGATATAATTCACCCCTCCACTTT. Protein sequence: CASSPRDGYNSPLHF. Filled out from reference TRBV14 and TRBJ1-6, the complete variable domain reads EAGVTQFPSHSVIEKGQTVTLRCDPISGHDNLYWYRRVMGKEIKFLLHFVKESKQDESGMPNNRFLAERTGGTYSTLKVQPAELEDSGVYFCASSPRDGYNSPLHFGNGTRLTVT.

The V call is TRBV5-1, the J call TRBJ1-4; 9 nucleotides match TRBD1. V was pared by 4 bases and J by 4 bases, with 5 bases of the junction left unmatched. Germline V lookup: CDR1 SGHRS, CDR2 YFSETQ. The CDR3 has 15 residues. This CDR3 is CASSPMTGGNEKLFF. The CDR3 DNA reads TGCGCCAGCAGCCCCATGACAGGGGGTAATGAAAAACTGTTTTTT.